This T cell receptor beta chain stems from a study of T cells in Graves' hyperthyroidism and ophthalmopathy (dated by TCRdb to the late 2010s). For the study in its entirety: Peripheral blood samples were taken at the time of initial diagnosis, prior to any treatment. A discovery cohort of about 96 patients, about 40 with Graves' ophthalmopathy and roughly 59 with stable Graves' hyperthyroidism, was used to find distinguishing TCR V-J signatures. Prospective prediction of ophthalmopathy was tested in an independent validation cohort consisting of under 20 hyperthyroidism patients and around 17 patients who later progressed to ophthalmopathy. For training and testing, the 110 or so patients in the discovery cohort were randomly divided in a 7:3 ratio. Thyroid tissue and blood T-cell repertoires from roughly 6 Graves' hyperthyroidism patients were also compared in the study. After sampling, hyperthyroidism patients received methimazole starting at 30 mg daily, and ophthalmopathy patients received high-dose intravenous methylprednisolone. TCR Vbeta CDR3 sequencing of roughly 140 peripheral blood samples (fewer than 45 ophthalmopathy, under 80 hyperthyroidism and 17 progressor patients) is reported in the paper.

Trimming leaves V shorter by 3 bases and J shorter by 3 bases, with the junction holding 4 bases beyond the gene matches. In the germline V gene, CDR1 corresponds to LGHNA and CDR2 to YNFKEQ. Spanning cysteine to phenylalanine, the CDR3 consists of 15 amino acids. Only the CDR3 DNA stays, 45 bases, in frame from base 1. At least ten counts were recorded for this clonotype. Its antigen is still unknown. The input lacks base qualities; no much larger clone sits a single base away. Graves' hyperthyroidism was defined as stable when no progression to ophthalmopathy occurred over 18 months of follow-up. Hyperthyroidism patients were newly diagnosed, with disease duration under 2 months, and aged 18 to 65 years. Any patient with an uncontrolled infection, another autoimmune disease, pregnancy or lactation was excluded. Diagnoses were based on clinical symptoms, serum thyroxine and TRAb, thyroid ultrasound and orbital computed tomography. PBMCs were isolated from 7.5 to 10 ml of fresh peripheral blood by Ficoll-Paque density gradient centrifugation. Total RNA was extracted using Trizol reagent, and RNA quality was assessed on an Agilent 2100 Bioanalyzer.

TCR beta CDR3 regions were amplified from RNA transcripts. The TCR CDR3 was subjected to a first round of RT-PCR using the HTBI primer set and the Qiagen OneStep RT-PCR kit. The libraries were constructed in a second round of multiplex PCR and then size-selected and purified. Paired-end sequencing of the libraries was performed with 100 bp reads on an Illumina HiSeq2000. As for the authors' bioinformatics: SOAPnuke was used to process the raw data, throwing out any read that contained adapters or uncalled bases, had a mean Phred below 15, or lacked an exact constant-primer or identifier match. High-quality paired reads were merged with COPE v1.2.5, and unique nucleotide sequences were defined as clonotypes. MiTCR v1.1 was used to align the clonotypes against IMGT TRBV, TRBD and TRBJ reference segments. Analysis was restricted to V-J combinations with a frequency above 0.0001, which covered about 99% of repertoires. A TCS score was defined as the ratio between F50 (clonal expansion) and ExV (chaos), using BLOSUM62-based TCRdist between CDR3 peptides within each V-J. Welch's t-statistics and random forest reduced roughly 530 V-J features to fewer than 15, which were used in a naive Bayes classifier (R e1071). In TCRdb, the public reads were trimmed at Q25 with fastp and aligned with MiXCR, with productive beta chains retained. Identical CDR3 protein sequences are pooled into one entry, listed with their most common genes and DNA. TCRdb's processing, not the study's, gives the V and J calls here. The sample table contains about 210,000 distinct CDR3 sequences; only one count was recorded for around 20% of them. The ten largest clones add up to about 41% of the sample.

The investigation overall reported the following: No statistical method was used to set the sample size in advance, and investigators knew the group allocation. During validation, the model predicted progression to ophthalmopathy a median of about 5.9 months ahead of onset, with around 65% sensitivity and under 85% specificity. Most expanded thyroid clonotypes (frequency above 0.001) were also detected in blood, a finding suggesting that blood repertoires may reflect thyroid immune responses. A 13 V-J signature model separated ophthalmopathy from stable hyperthyroidism, with 87.88% sensitivity and roughly 82% specificity in cross-validation and 80%/75% in testing.

The sequenced sample was blood. The chain is encoded by TRBV4-2 joined to TRBJ2-7, with 11 junctional bases fitting TRBD2. The receptor was isolated from a middle-aged man with Graves' hyperthyroidism. The DNA sequence is TGTGCCAGCAGCCACGGACTAGCGGGCTTCTACGAGCAGTACTTC. Its protein is CASSHGLAGFYEQYF.